This record covers a single T cell receptor beta chain. The source of the sample is a study of blood T cell repertoires in COVID-19. The wider study: Samples representing acute and convalescent COVID-19 were sourced from the United States, Italy and Spain. T cells, B-cell-depleted T cells, or PBMCs provided the cDNA or gDNA that served as material.

In the original workflow: Cell counts per sample came from amplifying reference gene primers. The table came from immunoSEQ multiplex PCR; TCRdb's copy has only in-frame clones and leaves some out. The DNA gave D and trimming, while V, J and clone size come from that table. The table shows about 290,000 clones, with roughly nine tenths occurring only once. The TCR comes from a woman between 35 and 50 years old who had recovered from COVID-19. Sequences were obtained from peripheral blood.

The DNA of the CDR3 is TGTGCCAGCAGTGGATTCGGACTAGGCGAGACCCAGTACTTC. Its translation: CASSGFGLGETQYF. The chain carries TRBV9 and TRBJ2-5, with 7 bases lining up with TRBD2. Trimming at V came to 5 bases and at J to 5 bases, leaving 9 bases not matched to a gene. Per the germline V gene, CDR1 is SGDLS and CDR2 is YYNGEE. The CDR3 has 14 amino acids.